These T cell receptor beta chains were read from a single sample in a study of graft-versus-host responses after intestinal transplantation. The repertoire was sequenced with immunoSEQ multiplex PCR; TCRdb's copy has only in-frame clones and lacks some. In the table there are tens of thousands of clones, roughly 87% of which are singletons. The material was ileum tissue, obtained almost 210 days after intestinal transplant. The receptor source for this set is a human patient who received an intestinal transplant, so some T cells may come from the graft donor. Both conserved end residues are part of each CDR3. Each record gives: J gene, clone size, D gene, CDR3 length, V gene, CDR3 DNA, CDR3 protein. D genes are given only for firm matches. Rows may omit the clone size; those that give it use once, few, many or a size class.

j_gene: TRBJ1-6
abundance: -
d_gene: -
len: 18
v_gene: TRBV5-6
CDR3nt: TGTGCCAGCAGCCGAACTTTAGGGGCGAGCTCCTATAATTCACCCCTCCACTTT
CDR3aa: CASSRTLGASSYNSPLHF

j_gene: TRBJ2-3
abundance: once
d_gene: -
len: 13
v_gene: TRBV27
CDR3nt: TGTGCCAGCGCCGCGGGATACACAGATACGCAGTATTTT
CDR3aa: CASAAGYTDTQYF

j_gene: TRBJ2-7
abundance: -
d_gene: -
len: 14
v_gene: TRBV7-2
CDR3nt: TGTGCCAGCAGCTTAATGGGGGGCTCCTACGAGCAGTACTTC
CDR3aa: CASSLMGGSYEQYF

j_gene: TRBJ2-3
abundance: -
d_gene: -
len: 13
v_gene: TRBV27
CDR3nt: TGTGCCAGCAGTTTAGGGATCGAAAATACGCAGTATTTT
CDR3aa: CASSLGIENTQYF

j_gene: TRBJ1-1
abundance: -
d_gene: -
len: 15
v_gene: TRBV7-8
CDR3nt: TGTGCCAGCAGCTTAGTATGGGTTGGAGACACTGAAGCTTTCTTT
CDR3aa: CASSLVWVGDTEAFF

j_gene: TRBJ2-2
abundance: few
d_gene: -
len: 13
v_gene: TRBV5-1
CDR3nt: TGCGCCACCAGAACGGGAGACGCCGGGGAGCTGTTTTTT
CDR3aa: CATRTGDAGELFF

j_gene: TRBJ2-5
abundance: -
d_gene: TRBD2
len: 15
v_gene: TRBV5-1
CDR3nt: TGCGCCAGCAGCCGGGGGGACTCCCCGTGGGAGACCCAGTACTTC
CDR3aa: CASSRGDSPWETQYF

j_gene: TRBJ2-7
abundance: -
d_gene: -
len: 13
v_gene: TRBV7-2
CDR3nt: TGTGCCAGCAGCTTTCACAGGGCCTACGAGCAGTACTTC
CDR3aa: CASSFHRAYEQYF

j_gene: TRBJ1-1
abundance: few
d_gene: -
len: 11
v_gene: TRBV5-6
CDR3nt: TGTGCCAGCAGCTTTGGCACTGAAGCTTTCTTT
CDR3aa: CASSFGTEAFF

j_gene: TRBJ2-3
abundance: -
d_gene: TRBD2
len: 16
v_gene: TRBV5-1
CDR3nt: TGCGCCAGCAGCTTCCAGCTGGGAGGGGGCACAGATACGCAGTATTTT
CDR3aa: CASSFQLGGGTDTQYF

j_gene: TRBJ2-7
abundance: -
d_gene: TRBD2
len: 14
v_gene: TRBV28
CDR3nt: TGTGCCAGCAGTTTATTAGCGGGAGGGAGGGAGCAGTACTTC
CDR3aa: CASSLLAGGREQYF

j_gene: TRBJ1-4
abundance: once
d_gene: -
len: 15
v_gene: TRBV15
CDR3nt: TGTGCCACCAGCAGAGACAGGGATAGGGGTGAAAAACTGTTTTTT
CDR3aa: CATSRDRDRGEKLFF

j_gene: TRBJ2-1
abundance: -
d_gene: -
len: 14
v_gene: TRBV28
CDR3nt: TGTGCCAGCATGAACTGGGTCTCCTACAATGAGCAGTTCTTC
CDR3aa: CASMNWVSYNEQFF

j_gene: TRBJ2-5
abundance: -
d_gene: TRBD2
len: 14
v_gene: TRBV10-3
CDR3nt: TGTGCCGGCCGAAGCGGGGGCCCCCAAGAGACCCAGTACTTC
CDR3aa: CAGRSGGPQETQYF

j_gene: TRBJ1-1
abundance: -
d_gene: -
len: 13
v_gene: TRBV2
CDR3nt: TGTGCCAGCAGTGAAACTAGGAACACTGAAGCTTTCTTT
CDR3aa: CASSETRNTEAFF

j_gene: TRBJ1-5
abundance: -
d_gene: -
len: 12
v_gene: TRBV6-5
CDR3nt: TGTGCCAGCAGTGAGTCCGGAGGGGGCCAGCATTTT
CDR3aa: CASSESGGGQHF

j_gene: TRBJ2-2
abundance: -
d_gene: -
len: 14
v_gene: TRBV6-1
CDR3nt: TGTGCCAGCAGTGGCCCATCGAACACCGGGGAGCTGTTTTTT
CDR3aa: CASSGPSNTGELFF